This T cell receptor beta chain was sequenced in a study of T cell clonotyping in hematopoietic cell transplantation. Per germline, CDR1 SGHRS and CDR2 YFSETQ. This CDR3 is built from 14 residues. Trimming shortened V by 3 bases and J by 5 bases, and 14 bases separated the two germline ends. Produced via immunoSEQ multiplex PCR; TCRdb's table is partial and in-frame only. The sample lists about 9,400 clones, almost 80% occurring once. Notes on this clone: Its specificity is unknown.

Whole-study results and caveats: Cells were unsorted, so CD4 and CD8 contributions were not separated. Few recipient clonotypes overlapped donors; over 97% were de novo at given depth. Broader posttransplant TCR repertoire diversity was predicted by graft donor and pretransplant recipient Inverse Simpson Index values.

Samples: about 28 days before transplant, then days 30, 100 and 180 after. This chain joins TRBV5-1 and TRBJ2-5, with D unclear. The sequences come from PBMCs, collected 180 days after allogeneic stem cell transplant. The TCR sequence derives from a male patient aged 35 to 55 who had an allogeneic stem cell transplant from a related donor, so the T cells may come from the graft donor. Some clones in this sample may be carry-over from other donors' samples. The CDR3 spells CASSSPVGRETQYF. CDR3 sequence (DNA): TGCGCCAGCAGCTCCCCCGTAGGCCGGGAGACCCAGTACTTC.